Shown below are 27 T cell receptor beta chains from a single sample sequenced in a study of CD8 T cells in ankylosing spondylitis. Using its own MiXCR run on the 5' RACE reads, TCRdb lists one record per CDR3 protein. This sample has roughly 350,000 distinct CDR3 sequences, with 6.5% to 10% found just once. Study-wide results and caveats: Ankylosing spondylitis blood appeared to be characterized by a TCR beta motif of eight highly homologous variants.

No antigen is known for these receptors. The source material was blood, either unsorted or a sorted T cell fraction (not recorded which). The receptors come from a male donor with ankylosing spondylitis.

This chain uses TRBV5-1 with TRBJ2-7; D is perhaps TRBD1 (6 bases). Germline lookup yields CDR1 SGHRS and CDR2 YFSETQ. The ends were cut back, 0 bases at V and 5 bases at J, with 15 bases in the middle. CDR3 length: 15 amino acids. In DNA, the CDR3 is TGCGCCAGCAGCTTGGCAGGGGTACTTGGCAACGAGCAGTACTTC. It encodes CASSLAGVLGNEQYF.

V usage is TRBV4-1 and J usage is TRBJ1-1; D is unclear. The V gene lost 2 bases and the J gene lost 3 bases, with 4 bases spanning the gap. The CDR3 sequence is 12 residues long. Germline CDR1 and CDR2: MGHRA and YSYEKL. The CDR3: CASSQYDTEAFF. In DNA, the CDR3 is TGCGCCAGCAGCCAATATGACACTGAAGCTTTCTTT.

This clonotype was detected ten times or more. The J gene is TRBJ2-1, the V gene TRBV5-6, with 11 bases fitting TRBD2. The CDR3 has 15 residues. Germline V gene sequence: CDR1 SGHDT, CDR2 YYEEEE. V shed 4 bases and J 7 bases; nucleotides not matched to a gene: 7. The CDR3 coding sequence is TGTGCCAGCAGCCTAGCCCTAGCGGGAGGAAATGAGCAGTTCTTC. It encodes CASSLALAGGNEQFF. The full variable domain, in which reference TRBV5-6 and TRBJ2-1 provide the parts outside the CDR3, is DAGVTQSPTHLIKTRGQQVTLRCSPKSGHDTVSWYQQALGQGPQFIFQYYEEEERQRGNFPDRFSGHQFPNYSSELNVNALLLGDSALYLCASSLALAGGNEQFFGPGTRLTVL.

This clonotype turned up a few times. The chain recombines TRBV20-1 with TRBJ1-5; D unclear. The CDR3 loop spans 13 amino acids. V lost 3 bases and J 3 bases, leaving 9 bases between the germline ends. Germline V gives CDR1 DFQATT, CDR2 SNEGSKA (reference sequence). The CDR3 DNA sequence: TGCAGTGCTAGCGGAGGTTACAATCAGCCCCAGCATTTT. Residues: CSASGGYNQPQHF.

This clonotype was seen a few times. J is TRBJ2-7 and V is TRBV18; maybe TRBD1 (5 bases). The CDR3 runs to 11 residues. V shed 5 bases and J shed 9 bases, with 11 bases lying between them. Germline CDR1 KGHSH, CDR2 LQKENI. CDR3 DNA: TGTGCCAGCTCAACGGGCCAGGGGCAGTACTTC. Amino acids: CASSTGQGQYF.

A few counts support this clonotype. The J gene is TRBJ2-7, the V gene TRBV5-1, with TRBD2 matching 7 bases. Germline CDR1 SGHRS, CDR2 YFSETQ. The CDR3 runs 14 residues. V lost 3 bases to trimming and J lost 2 bases; unmatched junction nucleotides: 5. CDR3: CASSSAGVPYEQYF. Here the CDR3 DNA reads TGCGCCAGCAGCTCGGCGGGAGTACCCTACGAGCAGTACTTC. Full variable domain (rest looked up from reference TRBV5-1 and TRBJ2-7): KAGVTQTPRYLIKTRGQQVTLSCSPISGHRSVSWYQQTPGQGLQFLFEYFSETQRNKGNFPGRFSGRQFSNSRSEMNVSTLELGDSALYLCASSSAGVPYEQYFGPGTRLTVT.

This clonotype was counted a few times. The chain combines TRBV28 with TRBJ2-2; 8 bases are a match to TRBD2. The CDR3 runs to 15 residues. With 3 bases clipped from V and 10 bases from J, the junction kept 10 bases outside the gene matches. From germline, CDR1 is MDHEN and CDR2 SYDVKM. The CDR3 DNA reads as TGTGCCAGCAGTTTTGGAGCGGGAGCTCCCAAGGAGCTGTTTTTT. It codes for CASSFGAGAPKELFF. The full variable domain, in which reference TRBV28 and TRBJ2-2 provide the parts outside the CDR3, is DVKVTQSSRYLVKRTGEKVFLECVQDMDHENMFWYRQDPGLGLRLIYFSYDVKMKEKGDIPEGYSVSREKKERFSLILESASTNQTSMYLCASSFGAGAPKELFFGEGSRLTVL.

The chain has TRBV20-1 and TRBJ2-1; 12 bases match TRBD2. The CDR3 has 14 amino acids. CDR1 is DFQATT and CDR2 is SNEGSKA in the germline V gene (reference sequence). Trimming took 4 bases from V and 8 from J; bases not matched to a gene: 6. The CDR3 is CSAIASGRGDEQFF. CDR3 DNA: TGCAGTGCTATAGCTAGCGGGAGGGGGGATGAGCAGTTCTTC.

Concerning this clonotype: A much larger clone differs by one base, so this may be a read error. The rearrangement links TRBV9 to TRBJ2-7; possibly TRBD1 or TRBD2 for D (5 bases each). Germline V gene sequence: CDR1 SGDLS, CDR2 YYNGEE. This CDR3 has 12 residues. The CDR3 loop reads CASGPGAYKQYF. The CDR3 DNA reads TGTGCCAGTGGGCCCGGGGCCTACAAGCAGTACTTC.

This clonotype has a handful of counts. The chain combines TRBV29-1 with TRBJ2-3; 8 nucleotides align to TRBD1. J was trimmed by 1 base and V by 5 bases; bases with no gene match: 2. This CDR3 contains 13 residues. The germline gives CDR1 SQVTM, CDR2 ANQGSEA. The CDR3 region has the DNA TGCAGCGTTTGGGGACAGGGCACAGATACGCAGTATTTT. This gives the protein CSVWGQGTDTQYF.

The rearrangement joins TRBV7-8 to TRBJ2-1; 7 bases align to TRBD2. Per the germline V gene, CDR1 is SGHVS and CDR2 is FQNEAQ. Trimming cost V 5 bases and J 2 bases; bases outside gene matches: 9. The CDR3 loop spans 16 amino acids. The CDR3 sequence: CASSDIAGRAYNEQFF. The CDR3 DNA follows: TGTGCCAGCAGCGATATAGCGGGTCGTGCCTACAATGAGCAGTTCTTC.

V gene TRBV20-1 combines with J gene TRBJ2-2; TRBD2 aligns across 9 bases. Looked up from germline, CDR1 is DFQATT and CDR2 is SNEGSKA (reference sequence). The CDR3 spans 16 residues. J gave up 8 bases and V 3 bases, and 13 bases lay outside the gene matches. The CDR3 loop reads CSARAWGREGPGELFF. In nucleotides, the CDR3 is TGCAGTGCTAGGGCCTGGGGGCGGGAGGGCCCTGGGGAGCTGTTTTTT.

This clonotype has only a few counts. The chain employs TRBV28 and TRBJ1-2; tentative D call: TRBD1 (5 bases). There are 12 residues in the CDR3. The V end was cut by 1 base, the J end by 6 bases, with 6 bases between. Germline V gives CDR1 MDHEN, CDR2 SYDVKM. CDR3 amino acids: CASSLLGDGYTF. In nucleotides, the CDR3 is TGTGCCAGCAGTTTATTGGGGGATGGCTACACCTTC.

This clonotype was observed a handful of times. V gene TRBV7-9 combines with J gene TRBJ1-1, with D hard to call. The CDR3 runs 13 residues. The germline V and J ends were trimmed by 4 bases and 1 base, with 7 bases remaining between them. Germline CDR1 is SEHNR and CDR2 is FQNEAQ (reference sequence). CDR3 nucleotide sequence: TGTGCCAGCAGCTCTACAAAGAACACTGAAGCTTTCTTT. This encodes CASSSTKNTEAFF.

This chain uses TRBV3-1 with TRBJ2-5; either TRBD1 or TRBD2 may fit D (5 bases each). Trimming removed 3 bases at V and 3 bases at J, with 17 bases between. Germline loops: CDR1 LGHDT, CDR2 YNNKEL (reference sequence). CDR3 length: 16 amino acids. The CDR3 DNA reads as TGTGCCAGCAGCCACCTGAGGGACGGCTCCAAAGAGACCCAGTACTTC. It encodes CASSHLRDGSKETQYF.

This clonotype came up many times. The chain employs TRBV6-1 and TRBJ2-1, with 14 bases fitting TRBD2. CDR1 MNHNS and CDR2 SASEGT come from the germline V gene. CDR3 length equals 16 residues. J lost 2 bases, V lost 6 bases, and 3 bases had no gene match. In DNA form, the CDR3 reads TGTGCCAGCAGCCGGACTAGCGGGAGGCCCTACAATGAGCAGTTCTTC. It codes for CASSRTSGRPYNEQFF.

The V gene is TRBV11-2, the J gene TRBJ1-1; no definite D call. This CDR3 spans 14 amino acids. Germline V gives CDR1 SGHAT, CDR2 FQNNGV. V lost 0 bases and J lost 5, with 10 bases in between. The CDR3 DNA is TGTGCCAGCAGCTTAGATGTCGCCTCGACTGAAGCTTTCTTT. It yields the protein CASSLDVASTEAFF.

V and J are TRBV7-3 and TRBJ2-5, with D perhaps matching TRBD1 or TRBD2 (6 bases each). The CDR3 runs to 15 residues. Germline lookup yields CDR1 SGHTA and CDR2 FQGTGA. The V gene lost 5 bases and the J gene lost 5 bases, with 18 bases spanning the gap. In DNA form, the CDR3 reads TGTGCCAGCAGCCCACAAGGGGGGCGAGGGGAGACCCAGTACTTC. Its translation: CASSPQGGRGETQYF.

This clonotype was found a few times. The genes are TRBV20-1 and TRBJ1-5; possible D gene TRBD1, 5 bases. The CDR3 sequence is 14 residues long. The V end lost 2 bases, the J end lost 1 base, and 9 bases lay between the germline ends. CDR1 is DFQATT, CDR2 SNEGSKA, per germline (reference sequence). CDR3 DNA: TGCAGTGCTAGAAGGGGAGGGAGCAATCAGCCCCAGCATTTT. Encoded protein: CSARRGGSNQPQHF.

This clonotype occurred a few times. The J gene is TRBJ2-3, the V gene TRBV20-1; weak D call: TRBD2 (5 bases). Germline V gene data show CDR1 as DFQATT and CDR2 as SNEGSKA (reference sequence). Trimming removed 6 bases from V and 3 bases from J, with 10 bases in between. The CDR3 is made up of 12 amino acids. The CDR3, as DNA: TGCAGTGCAGGGCGAGGGACAGATACGCAGTATTTT. As protein: CSAGRGTDTQYF.

This sequence joins TRBV6-5 and TRBJ2-5; 8 nucleotides agree with TRBD2. With V trimmed by 4 bases and J by 5 bases, 6 bases remained unmatched. This CDR3 comprises 14 residues. Germline CDR1 reads MNHEY; CDR2 reads SVGAGI. DNA of the CDR3: TGTGCCAGCAGTTCCAGCGGGAGTGGGGAGACCCAGTACTTC. The encoded protein is CASSSSGSGETQYF.

This sequence joins TRBV3-1 and TRBJ2-7; a possible D gene is TRBD1 (6 bases). The CDR3 loop spans 15 amino acids. The V and J ends lost 0 bases and 8 bases respectively, with 17 bases between them. Germline V lookup: CDR1 LGHDT, CDR2 YNNKEL (reference sequence). The CDR3 DNA sequence: TGTGCCAGCAGCCAAGACAGGGGTATCCTACGAAAGCAGTACTTC. It encodes CASSQDRGILRKQYF.

This clonotype was recorded many times. This rearrangement joins TRBV27 to TRBJ2-7; D may be TRBD1 or TRBD2 (5 bases each). CDR3 length: 13 amino acids. Between the trimmed V and J ends, which lost 3 bases and 4 bases, there was a span of 10 bases. Per the germline V gene, CDR1 is MNHEY and CDR2 is SMNVEV (reference sequence). This chain's CDR3 is CASSFGATYEQYF. CDR3 nucleotides: TGTGCCAGCAGTTTCGGGGCCACGTACGAGCAGTACTTC.

This clonotype was observed many times. The V call is TRBV12-3 or TRBV12-4, the J call TRBJ1-5; D ambiguous. V lost 3 bases and J 12 bases, leaving 12 bases between the germline ends. CDR3 length: 12 residues. The CDR3 nucleotides are TGTGCCAGCAGTTTGATCGCCGGTAACCAGCATTTT. Translation gives CASSLIAGNQHF.

In this sample, this clonotype turned up many times. The J gene is TRBJ1-2, the V gene TRBV20-1; 8 positions match TRBD1. Germline V lookup: CDR1 DFQATT, CDR2 SNEGSKA (reference sequence). Trimming took 1 base from V and 3 from J; bases not matched to a gene: 7. CDR3 length: 15 residues. The CDR3 nucleotides read TGCAGTGCTAGAGGAACCGGACAGGGAGACTATGGCTACACCTTC. It is translated as CSARGTGQGDYGYTF.

A few counts support this clonotype. The chain employs TRBV7-6 and TRBJ2-7; D is unclear. Germline CDR1 is SGHVS and CDR2 is FNYEAQ. V lost 4 bases, J lost 5 bases, and 12 bases lay in between. The CDR3 extends over 13 amino acids. CDR3 DNA sequence: TGTGCCAGCAGCTCTATTAGGTTCGACGAGCAGTACTTC. The encoded protein is CASSSIRFDEQYF.

This clonotype was observed at least ten times. The V and J genes are TRBV12-3 or TRBV12-4 and TRBJ1-1; no firm D call. The V end lost 3 bases, the J end lost 6 bases, and 8 bases lay between the germline ends. The CDR3 spans 12 residues. The CDR3 here is CASSFGRPEAFF. The CDR3, as DNA: TGTGCCAGCAGTTTCGGACGGCCTGAAGCTTTCTTT.